This T cell receptor beta chain appears in the sequencing data of a study of T cell responses to AZD1222 COVID-19 vaccine. As for the study in general: Samples with a second dose at about 4 or about 12 weeks were pooled together. General study points: Females outnumbered males among donors, who were mostly white British; clonal diversity was possibly underestimated.

This clone has just a few counts. Its antigen remains unidentified. Profiling relied on immunoSEQ multiplex PCR, and the TCRdb table lists in-frame clones only, not all of them. The table records around 140,000 clones, about 93% of them present only once. V lost 6 bases and J lost 0, with 15 bases in between. Germline lookup yields CDR1 SQVTM and CDR2 ANQGSEA. The CDR3 runs to 14 residues. This clonotype originated in an adult in good health. Sequenced here: peripheral blood, sampled on day 0 of AZD1222 vaccination. The chain employs TRBV29-1 and TRBJ2-7; D might be TRBD2 (6 bases). The CDR3 DNA follows: TGCAGCGTCGAACTTCTTAGCGGCTCCTACGAGCAGTACTTC. Amino acid sequence: CSVELLSGSYEQYF.